These 30 T cell receptor beta chains share one sample of origin, sequenced in a study of glioma-infiltrating T cells after dendritic cell vaccination. Only in-frame clones appear in the TCRdb table, and some are missing; sequencing was by immunoSEQ multiplex PCR. The table includes more than 100,000 clones, roughly 81% detected once. Sequences were derived from blood, sampled before dendritic cell vaccination. The receptors shown here come from a human donor with glioblastoma.

This clone was counted a few times. The CDR3 sequence is CASSYDRLNTEAFF. CDR3 DNA sequence: TGCGCCAGCAGCTACGACAGACTGAACACTGAAGCTTTCTTT. The V and J genes are TRBV5-1 and TRBJ1-1, with a weak D call TRBD1 (5 bases). The germline V and J ends were trimmed by 3 bases and 0 bases, with 9 bases remaining between them. Germline CDR1 SGHRS, CDR2 YFSETQ. The CDR3 is 14 amino acids.

The chain links TRBV7-2 to TRBJ2-7, with D maybe TRBD2 (7 bases). The CDR3 is 16 residues long. V was clipped by 5 bases and J by 2 bases, with 19 bases between them. Per the germline V gene, CDR1 is SGHTA and CDR2 is FQGNSA. In DNA, the CDR3 is TGTGCCAGCAGCGAGCCTGGGGCGGGGGCTACCTACGAGCAGTACTTC. Protein: CASSEPGAGATYEQYF.

V gene TRBV11-2 combines with J gene TRBJ1-2; D is ambiguous. The CDR3 runs 13 residues. The germline gives CDR1 SGHAT, CDR2 FQNNGV. V was trimmed by 3 bases and J by 3 bases, leaving 8 bases between them. The CDR3 spells CASSFGTHYGYTF. Written as DNA, the CDR3 is TGTGCCAGCAGCTTTGGCACCCACTATGGCTACACCTTC.

J is TRBJ2-3 and V is TRBV9, with TRBD1 matching over 7 bases. The germline CDR1 and CDR2 sequences are SGDLS and YYNGEE. The length of the CDR3 is 14 residues. The J segment lost 2 bases and the V segment lost 3 bases, leaving 3 bases of the junction unmatched. In nucleotides, the CDR3 is TGTGCCAGCAGCGCGACAGGGACCACAGATACGCAGTATTTT. Translated, it gives CASSATGTTDTQYF.

This clone has a handful of counts. The rearrangement joins TRBV18 to TRBJ2-3; 8 bases are shared with TRBD1. Germline-derived CDR1 and CDR2 are KGHSH and LQKENI. Germline trimming cut 4 bases from V and 3 bases from J; bases unmatched to any gene: 9. The CDR3 extends over 16 amino acids. Here the CDR3 DNA reads TGTGCCAGCTCACTCCGGCAGGGGGCCGTTACAGATACGCAGTATTTT. Its protein is CASSLRQGAVTDTQYF.

CDR3 in DNA: TGTGCCAGTAGTATCGACTTCCTCTCCTACAATGAGCAGTTCTTC. Translation: CASSIDFLSYNEQFF. The chain joins TRBV19 to TRBJ2-1; D call uncertain. V was cut by 3 bases and J by 0 bases, with 9 bases left in between. CDR3 size: 15 residues. Germline CDR1 is LNHDA and CDR2 is SQIVND (reference sequence).

The V gene is TRBV4-1, the J gene TRBJ2-3; possible D gene TRBD2, 5 bases. Trimming removed 0 bases from V and 5 bases from J, with 6 bases in between. The length of the CDR3 is 13 residues. Per the germline V gene, CDR1 is MGHRA and CDR2 is YSYEKL. CDR3 amino acids: CASSQDEGDTQYF. The DNA of the CDR3 is TGCGCCAGCAGCCAAGACGAGGGAGATACGCAGTATTTT.

This clone was recorded a few times. The chain has TRBV5-4 and TRBJ2-5; 7 bases are shared with TRBD2. Per the germline V gene, CDR1 is SGHNT and CDR2 is YYREEE (reference sequence). Trimming cost V 2 bases and J 5 bases; bases outside gene matches: 6. This CDR3 is 14 amino acids long. CDR3 sequence (DNA): TGTGCCAGCAGCTTCGGGGGGAGTGAGGAGACCCAGTACTTC. Translating gives CASSFGGSEETQYF.

This chain uses TRBV10-3 with TRBJ2-1, with TRBD1 matching 8 bases. V lost 4 bases to trimming and J lost 7 bases; unmatched junction nucleotides: 3. CDR3 size: 13 residues. Germline V gene lookup returns CDR1 ENHRY and CDR2 SYGVKD. In DNA, the CDR3 is TGTGCCATCAGTGGACAGGGGATAAATGAGCAGTTCTTC. This translates into CAISGQGINEQFF.

The chain couples TRBV29-1 to TRBJ2-7; TRBD1 is a possible D gene (5 bases). Looked up from germline, CDR1 is SQVTM and CDR2 is ANQGSEA. The CDR3 covers 11 residues. V lost 2 bases, J lost 10 bases, and 12 bases lay in between. The CDR3 sequence is CSVETGRVQYF. CDR3 sequence (DNA): TGCAGCGTTGAAACAGGAAGGGTCCAGTACTTC.

V and J are TRBV4-1 and TRBJ2-3, with D maybe TRBD1 (6 bases). The germline CDR1 and CDR2 sequences are MGHRA and YSYEKL. With 3 bases removed from V and 6 bases from J, the gap between germline ends came to 19 bases. This CDR3 has 16 residues. Here the CDR3 DNA reads TGCGCCAGCAGCCAGAGTAAGGGGACGCAGGGGGATACGCAGTATTTT. Amino acid sequence: CASSQSKGTQGDTQYF.

This clone was picked up one time. The genes are TRBV2 and TRBJ1-1, with 7 positions matching TRBD1. The CDR3 consists of 12 residues. Looked up from germline, CDR1 is SNHLY and CDR2 is FYNNEI. Germline trimming cut 3 bases from V and 7 bases from J; bases unmatched to any gene: 2. The chain's CDR3 is CASSDHRGEAFF. CDR3 nucleotides: TGTGCCAGCAGTGATCACAGGGGTGAAGCTTTCTTT.

The J gene is TRBJ2-1, the V gene TRBV6-1, with 8 bases identical to TRBD2. The junction had 7 bases not matched to a gene; V was cut back by 6 bases and J by 3 bases. Germline V gives CDR1 MNHNS, CDR2 SASEGT. The CDR3 consists of 15 residues. The CDR3 DNA is TGTGCCAGCAGCACCGGGAGGGAAGTCTACAATGAGCAGTTCTTC. Amino acid sequence: CASSTGREVYNEQFF.

V is TRBV19 and J is TRBJ2-7; 13 bases map to TRBD2. The germline CDR1 and CDR2 sequences are LNHDA and SQIVND (reference sequence). CDR3 length: 16 residues. Losses at the gene ends were 5 bases for V and 3 bases for J; bases not matched to a gene: 7. The CDR3 nucleotides are TGTGCCAGTAGTCCGCGCCGGACTAGCGGGGGCTACGAGCAGTACTTC. Translation gives CASSPRRTSGGYEQYF.

This clone was found once. The V call is TRBV7-2, the J call TRBJ2-5, with TRBD2 matching 10 bases. The J call may be wrong; the DNA end is better matched by TRBJ2-7. The germline V gene encodes CDR1 SGHTA and CDR2 FQGNSA. This CDR3 is built from 15 residues. The chain's CDR3 is CASSSPTSGAYEQYF. Here the CDR3 DNA reads TGTGCCAGCAGCTCACCCACTAGCGGGGCCTACGAGCAGTACTTC.

The rearrangement joins TRBV5-1 to TRBJ2-1, with D possibly matching TRBD1 (6 bases). The CDR3 has 14 residues. V was pared by 7 bases and J by 6 bases, with 17 bases between. CDR1 SGHRS and CDR2 YFSETQ come from the germline V gene. CDR3 region: CASRRGEVRNEQFF. CDR3 coding DNA: TGCGCCAGCCGCAGGGGCGAGGTACGCAATGAGCAGTTCTTC.

The chain has TRBV7-2 and TRBJ2-7; TRBD1 matches 8 bases. The V segment lost 5 bases and the J segment 3 bases; nucleotides outside the gene matches: 12. CDR1 and CDR2 from the germline V gene are SGHTA and FQGNSA. The CDR3 sequence is 16 residues long. This CDR3 reads CASSKQPGQASYEQYF. As DNA, the CDR3 is TGTGCCAGCAGCAAACAACCGGGACAGGCCAGCTACGAGCAGTACTTC.

The V gene is TRBV11-2, the J gene TRBJ1-3; the match to TRBD1 covers 8 bases. The CDR3 has 13 residues. Germline-derived CDR1 and CDR2 are SGHAT and FQNNGV. With 5 bases clipped from V and 8 bases from J, the junction kept 5 bases outside the gene matches. CDR3 DNA: TGTGCCAGCAGCCCGACAGGGGCGGACACCATATATTTT. Its protein product is CASSPTGADTIYF.

The genes are TRBV28 and TRBJ1-1, with 10 bases aligning to TRBD1. In germline, CDR1 is MDHEN, CDR2 SYDVKM. CDR3 length: 13 residues. With V trimmed by 10 bases and J by 4 bases, 6 bases remained unmatched. The chain's CDR3 is CATEGQGGTEAFF. CDR3 nucleotide sequence: TGTGCCACCGAAGGACAGGGGGGCACTGAAGCTTTCTTT. The full variable domain, rest sourced from reference TRBV28 and TRBJ1-1, is DVKVTQSSRYLVKRTGEKVFLECVQDMDHENMFWYRQDPGLGLRLIYFSYDVKMKEKGDIPEGYSVSREKKERFSLILESASTNQTSMYLCATEGQGGTEAFFGQGTRLTVV.

In its sample, this clone was seen a few times. The gene calls are TRBV2 and TRBJ2-5; the match to TRBD1 covers 9 bases. The CDR3 covers 13 residues. With V trimmed by 9 bases and J by 2 bases, 4 bases remained unmatched. Germline V gives CDR1 SNHLY, CDR2 FYNNEI. The CDR3 spells CARRDRVQETQYF. DNA for the CDR3: TGTGCCAGGCGGGACAGGGTGCAAGAGACCCAGTACTTC.

The chain uses TRBV7-9 and TRBJ2-1, with 9 bases identical to TRBD2. The CDR3 is made up of 15 amino acids. With 3 bases clipped from V and 10 bases from J, the junction kept 10 bases outside the gene matches. Germline V lookup: CDR1 SEHNR, CDR2 FQNEAQ (reference sequence). Written as DNA, the CDR3 is TGTGCCAGCAGCTTGGCGGGAGGGGTGAGGAACGAGCAGTTCTTC. Residues: CASSLAGGVRNEQFF.

The J gene is TRBJ1-5, the V gene TRBV2; 10 bases line up with TRBD1. The CDR3 is made up of 18 amino acids. Germline CDR1 and CDR2: SNHLY and FYNNEI. V trimming: 7 bases; J trimming: 0 bases; junction bases outside the gene matches: 12. The CDR3: CASNFGTGDRYSNQPQHF. The CDR3 region has the DNA TGTGCCAGCAACTTTGGGACAGGGGACCGTTATAGCAATCAGCCCCAGCATTTT.

The chain couples TRBV4-1 to TRBJ1-1, with D perhaps TRBD1 (6 bases). The CDR3 contains 15 residues. Trimming took off 4 bases at V and 4 bases at J, with 16 bases between the two ends. Germline values: CDR1 MGHRA, CDR2 YSYEKL. CDR3 sequence reads: CASSRTDRSITEAFF. CDR3 DNA sequence: TGCGCCAGCAGCCGGACAGATAGGAGTATCACTGAAGCTTTCTTT.

The gene calls are TRBV4-3 and TRBJ1-2; no clear D. From germline, CDR1 is LGHNA and CDR2 YSLEER. This CDR3 is built from 16 residues. The V gene lost 0 bases and the J gene lost 0 bases, with 11 bases spanning the gap. This CDR3 is CASSQDTAQPNYGYTF. Written as DNA, the CDR3 is TGCGCCAGCAGCCAAGACACAGCTCAACCTAACTATGGCTACACCTTC.

As regards this clone: The CDR3 does not end in the conserved phenylalanine or tryptophan, so this is likely a read error. The chain has TRBV6-1 and TRBJ1-2; 11 bases line up with TRBD1. This CDR3 has 15 residues. Germline V gives CDR1 MNHNS, CDR2 SASEGT. J was trimmed by 8 bases and V by 3 bases; bases with no gene match: 8. The DNA for the CDR3 is TGTGCCAGCAGTGACCCCGGGACAGGGGGAAACGGCTACACCCTC. This codes for CASSDPGTGGNGYTL.

The V call is TRBV28, the J call TRBJ2-5; TRBD1 aligns across 7 bases. CDR1 is MDHEN and CDR2 is SYDVKM in the germline V gene. CDR3 length equals 16 residues. J gave up 0 bases and V 7 bases, and 11 bases lay outside the gene matches. CDR3 loop: CASTAPGQSYQETQYF. CDR3 DNA sequence: TGTGCCAGCACCGCCCCGGGACAGAGTTACCAAGAGACCCAGTACTTC.

V usage is TRBV6-1 and J usage is TRBJ2-7; D perhaps matches TRBD2 (5 bases). The germline V and J ends were trimmed by 5 bases and 4 bases, with 12 bases remaining between them. Germline values: CDR1 MNHNS, CDR2 SASEGT. The length of the CDR3 is 13 residues. The CDR3: CASSPPRRYEQYF. DNA of the CDR3: TGTGCCAGCAGTCCTCCGAGGAGGTACGAGCAGTACTTC.

The rearrangement joins TRBV2 to TRBJ2-4; the match to TRBD2 covers 8 bases. With 7 bases clipped from V and 6 bases from J, the junction kept 8 bases outside the gene matches. The CDR3 is 14 amino acids. Germline CDR1 and CDR2: SNHLY and FYNNEI. CDR3: CASMGLAGLNIQYF. The CDR3 bases are TGTGCCAGCATGGGGTTAGCGGGGTTAAACATTCAGTACTTC. Complete variable domain (other parts from reference TRBV2 and TRBJ2-4): EPEVTQTPSHQVTQMGQEVILRCVPISNHLYFYWYRQILGQKVEFLVSFYNNEISEKSEIFDDQFSVERPDGSNFTLKIRSTKLEDSAMYFCASMGLAGLNIQYFGAGTRLSVL.

The J gene is TRBJ2-7, the V gene TRBV5-1, with D possibly matching TRBD2 (5 bases). In germline, CDR1 is SGHRS, CDR2 YFSETQ. V was trimmed by 2 bases and J by 7 bases, leaving 13 bases between them. The CDR3 totals 13 residues. CDR3: CASSFEGPGEQYF. Written as DNA, the CDR3 is TGCGCCAGCAGCTTTGAGGGTCCTGGTGAGCAGTACTTC.

This chain connects TRBV4-1 to TRBJ1-1; the match to TRBD1 covers 8 bases. The germline V gene has CDR1 MGHRA and CDR2 YSYEKL. This CDR3 spans 18 amino acids. With V trimmed by 4 bases and J by 4 bases, 17 bases remained unmatched. The CDR3 sequence: CASSRKQLLSGGGTEAFF. Here the CDR3 DNA reads TGCGCCAGCAGCCGGAAACAATTGCTATCAGGGGGCGGCACTGAAGCTTTCTTT.